The present T cell receptor beta chain was sequenced within a study of blood T cells in healthy people across ages. Study details: Capture via template switching afforded approximately one barcoded beta molecule per two T cells.

CDR1 is DFQATT and CDR2 is SNEGSKA in the germline V gene (reference sequence). Deletions cut 3 bases from V and 5 bases from J, with 19 bases between. The CDR3 has 16 amino acids. General study findings and limits: The long-lived group displayed more naive CD4+ cells, plus higher diversity, than the aged donors did.

A second about 7 to 11 cycle PCR used barcoded and J-beta primers. TCRdb fed the 5' RACE reads into MiXCR, producing one record per CDR3 protein. The table includes around 1.1 million distinct CDR3 sequences, roughly two fifths detected once. About this clonotype itself: The antigen is not known.

V is TRBV20-1 and J is TRBJ2-2; D unclear. The clonotype was recovered from a man aged 18-30 years in good health. Source material: blood. Here the CDR3 reads CSARARTGDGTGELFF. For the CDR3, the DNA is TGCAGTGCTAGGGCACGCACGGGCGATGGGACCGGGGAGCTGTTTTTT.